The rows below give T cell receptor beta chains drawn from one sample of a study of blood T cell repertoires in COVID-19. This table comes from immunoSEQ multiplex PCR, and its TCRdb copy is limited to in-frame clones, with some not included. The table includes roughly 280,000 clones, approximately 83% detected once. Sequenced sample: peripheral blood. Receptor source: a woman in her sixties or seventies with acute or convalescent COVID-19. The CDR3 runs from the conserved cysteine through the conserved F or W. D genes are given only for firm matches. Rows give clone size only sometimes, using once, few, many, or a class for an expanded clone.

d_call,v_call,clone_size,j_call,cdr3_nt,cdr3_aa
TRBD1,TRBV27,once,TRBJ1-1,TGTGCCTGCCGCGCGACCCGGACAGGATCTTCCGAAGCTTTCTTT,CACRATRTGSSEAFF
TRBD1,TRBV30,-,TRBJ1-6,TGTGCCTGGAGGGACAAACAGGGGGCAAGTAATTCACCCCTCCACTTT,CAWRDKQGASNSPLHF
-,TRBV18,-,TRBJ2-3,TGTGCCAGCTCACCCCCCAGTAATGTGTTCACAGATACGCAGTATTTT,CASSPPSNVFTDTQYF
-,TRBV11-2,-,TRBJ2-7,TGTGCCAGCAGCTTAGTGGGGGACACCGAGCAGTACTTC,CASSLVGDTEQYF
-,TRBV9,-,TRBJ2-3,TGTGCCAGCAGCGGACAGGTCGGAGCAGATACGCAGTATTTT,CASSGQVGADTQYF
TRBD1,TRBV6-5,once,TRBJ1-2,TGTGCCAGTACGGACAGGGGTAACTATGGCTACACCTTC,CASTDRGNYGYTF
TRBD2,TRBV5-1,once,TRBJ2-3,TGCGCCAGCAGCTTAATAGCGGGGGTTATCACAGATACGCAGTATTTT,CASSLIAGVITDTQYF
TRBD2,TRBV6-5,-,TRBJ2-7,TGTGCCAGCAGGGGAGGGGCAACCTACGAGCAGTACTTC,CASRGGATYEQYF
-,TRBV21-1,-,TRBJ1-5,TGTGCCAGCCCTAAACCCCCCCGACTAGGGGAAAGGAGGCAGCCCCAGCATTTT,CASPKPPRLGERRQPQHF
-,TRBV7-8,-,TRBJ1-1,TGTGCCAGCAGCCGGGCGGGGGGTGAAGCTTTCTTT,CASSRAGGEAFF
TRBD1,TRBV7-2,-,TRBJ1-5,TGTGCCAGCAGCTCCGAACAGGGGCTGCCCCAGCATTTT,CASSSEQGLPQHF
TRBD1,TRBV2,-,TRBJ1-1,TGTGCCAGCAGCCCGGACAGGTCGAGGGCTGAAGCTTTCTTT,CASSPDRSRAEAFF
-,TRBV29-1,-,TRBJ1-1,TGCAGCGTTGGGTTTACAGAAACTGAAGCTTTCTTT,CSVGFTETEAFF
TRBD1,TRBV2,-,TRBJ1-5,TGTGCCAGCAGCAACTCCCCCACAGGGGGCGCAGACCAGCCCCAGCATTTT,CASSNSPTGGADQPQHF
TRBD2,TRBV2,once,TRBJ2-2,TGTGCCAGCAGTCCCTGGGGAGGGGAGAACACCGGGGAGCTGTTTTTT,CASSPWGGENTGELFF
-,TRBV24-1,-,TRBJ1-1,TGTGCCATCGGTCAGGGTACTGAAGCTTTCTTT,CAIGQGTEAFF
TRBD2,TRBV5-1,-,TRBJ2-3,TGCGCCAGCAGCCCTAGCGGGGGGGCCGGCGATACGCAGTATTTT,CASSPSGGAGDTQYF
-,TRBV6-5,-,TRBJ2-5,TGTGCCAGCAGTTTAACCGTTGAGGGGACCCAGTACTTC,CASSLTVEGTQYF
-,TRBV11-2,once,TRBJ1-1,TGTGCCAGCAGCTCGCAGGACACTGAAGCTTTCTTT,CASSSQDTEAFF
-,TRBV6-1,-,TRBJ1-6,TGTGCCAGCAGTGAAGCCCCAGGTAGAAATTCACCCCTCCACTTT,CASSEAPGRNSPLHF
TRBD1,TRBV6-5,-,TRBJ1-2,TGTGCCAGCAGTCAGAACAGGGGCTATGGCTACACCTTC,CASSQNRGYGYTF
-,TRBV12-5,-,TRBJ2-1,TGTGCTAGTGGTTTTGCCGGGGAGCAGTTCTTC,CASGFAGEQFF
-,TRBV10-3,-,TRBJ1-1,TGTGCCATTTCGGGCAGGGTGGACACTGAAGCTTTCTTT,CAISGRVDTEAFF
-,TRBV7-9,-,TRBJ2-7,TGTGCCAGCAGCTTAGGGAGCTCGGCGGTCGAGGACGAGCAGTACTTC,CASSLGSSAVEDEQYF
TRBD1,TRBV2,-,TRBJ1-1,TGTGCCAGCAGCGCAGGGGGCTGGACTGAAGCTTTCTTT,CASSAGGWTEAFF
TRBD1,TRBV19,-,TRBJ2-7,TGTGCCAGTAGTGCCAGGACAGGGGGTAGCGGCGAGCAGTACTTC,CASSARTGGSGEQYF
TRBD1,TRBV5-5,-,TRBJ2-5,TGTGCCAGCAGCTTCCTTGCAGGGGGCGTCCGGGAGACCCAGTACTTC,CASSFLAGGVRETQYF
-,TRBV12-3/TRBV12-4,few,TRBJ2-5,TGTGCCAGCAGTTGGACGGGGGACGGGACCCAGTACTTC,CASSWTGDGTQYF
-,TRBV7-9,-,TRBJ2-3,TGTGCCAGCAGCTCCTCAGGGAGGGATACGCAGTATTTT,CASSSSGRDTQYF
-,TRBV5-6,-,TRBJ1-2,TGTGCCAGCAGCTTGGCCAGGCAGCCAGGGAACTATGGCTACACCTTC,CASSLARQPGNYGYTF
TRBD2,TRBV9,-,TRBJ2-1,TGTGCCAGCAGCCTGCGGGGGAACGCCTACAATGAGCAGTTCTTC,CASSLRGNAYNEQFF
TRBD2,TRBV18,-,TRBJ2-1,TGTGCCAGCTCGCCTCGGGACTACCCGCCATTGAATGAGCAGTTCTTC,CASSPRDYPPLNEQFF
-,TRBV19,-,TRBJ1-6,TGTGCCAGTAGTATAGGGCTCAGTGAATCACCCCTCCACTTT,CASSIGLSESPLHF
-,TRBV19,-,TRBJ1-4,TGTGCCAGTAAGGAACAGGGTGAGGAAAAACTGTTTTTT,CASKEQGEEKLFF
TRBD1,TRBV11-2,-,TRBJ1-2,TGTGCCAGCAGCCCCGACAGGGACTATGGCTACACCTTC,CASSPDRDYGYTF
TRBD1,TRBV7-8,-,TRBJ1-2,TGTGCCAGCAGCTTAGCCGGGACAGGGGCGCTCTTCTATGGCTACACCTTC,CASSLAGTGALFYGYTF
TRBD2,TRBV3-1/TRBV3-2,-,TRBJ2-1,TGTGCCAGCAGTCGGAGCGGGGCGCAAAATGAGCAGTTCTTC,CASSRSGAQNEQFF
-,TRBV12-5,once,TRBJ1-5,TGTGCTAGTGGCTCGGGACACCCTGATCAGCCCCAGCATTTT,CASGSGHPDQPQHF
-,TRBV29-1,-,TRBJ1-1,TGCAGCGTTGAGAGGGGGAGGAACACTGAAGCTTTCTTT,CSVERGRNTEAFF
TRBD2,TRBV15,-,TRBJ2-3,TGTGCCACCAGCAGATCCCGGTCTAGCGGGGACGGTACGCAGTATTTT,CATSRSRSSGDGTQYF
-,TRBV3-1/TRBV3-2,-,TRBJ1-6,TGTGCCAGCAGCCAGGGGGCTTCCTATAATTCACCCCTCCACTTT,CASSQGASYNSPLHF
TRBD2,TRBV6-5,-,TRBJ2-7,TGTGCCAGCTCGGCGGGGGGGCCCCCCCGTGATGAGCAGTACTTC,CASSAGGPPRDEQYF
-,TRBV2,once,TRBJ2-1,TGTGCCAGCAGACCCGGGGAGCAGTTCTTC,CASRPGEQFF
-,TRBV5-6,-,TRBJ2-5,TGTGCCAGCACCCCTCGGCTGCAAGAGGCCCAGTACTTC,CASTPRLQEAQYF
TRBD1,TRBV6-5,-,TRBJ1-1,TGTGCCAGCACACACACAGGGGCACTTAACACTGAAGCTTTCTTT,CASTHTGALNTEAFF